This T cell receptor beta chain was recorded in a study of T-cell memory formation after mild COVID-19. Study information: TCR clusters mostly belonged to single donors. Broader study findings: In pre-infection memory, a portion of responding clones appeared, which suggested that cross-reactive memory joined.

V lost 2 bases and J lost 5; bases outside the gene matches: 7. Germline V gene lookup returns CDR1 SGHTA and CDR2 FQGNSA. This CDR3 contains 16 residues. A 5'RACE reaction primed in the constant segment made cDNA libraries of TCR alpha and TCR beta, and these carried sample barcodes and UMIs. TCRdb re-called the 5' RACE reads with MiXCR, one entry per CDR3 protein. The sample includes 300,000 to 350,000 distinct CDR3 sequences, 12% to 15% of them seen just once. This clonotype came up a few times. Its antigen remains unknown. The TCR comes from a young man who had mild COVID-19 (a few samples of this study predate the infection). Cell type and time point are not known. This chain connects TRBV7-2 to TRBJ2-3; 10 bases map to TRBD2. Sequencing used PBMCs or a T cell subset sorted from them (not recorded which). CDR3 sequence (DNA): TGTGCCAGCAGCTTAAGGGTAGCGGGGGGAGGAGATACGCAGTATTTT. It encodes CASSLRVAGGGDTQYF.